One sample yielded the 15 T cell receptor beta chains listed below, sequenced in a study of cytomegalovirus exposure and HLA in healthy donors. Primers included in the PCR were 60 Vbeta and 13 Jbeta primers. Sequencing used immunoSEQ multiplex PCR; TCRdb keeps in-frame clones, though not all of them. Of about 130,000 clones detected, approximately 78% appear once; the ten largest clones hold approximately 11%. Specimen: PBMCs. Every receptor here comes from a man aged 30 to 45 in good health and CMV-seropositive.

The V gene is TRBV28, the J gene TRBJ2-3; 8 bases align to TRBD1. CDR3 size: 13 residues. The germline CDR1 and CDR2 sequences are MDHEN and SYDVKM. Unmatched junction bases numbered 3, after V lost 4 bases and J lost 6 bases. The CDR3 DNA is TGTGCCAGCAGTTGGCAGGGGGCGGATACGCAGTATTTT. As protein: CASSWQGADTQYF.

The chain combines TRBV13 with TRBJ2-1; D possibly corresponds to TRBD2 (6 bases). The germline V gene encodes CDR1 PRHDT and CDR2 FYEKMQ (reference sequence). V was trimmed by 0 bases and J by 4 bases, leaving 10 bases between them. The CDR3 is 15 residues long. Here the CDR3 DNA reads TGTGCCAGCAGCTTAGGCTGGGGGGTTTACAATGAGCAGTTCTTC. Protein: CASSLGWGVYNEQFF.

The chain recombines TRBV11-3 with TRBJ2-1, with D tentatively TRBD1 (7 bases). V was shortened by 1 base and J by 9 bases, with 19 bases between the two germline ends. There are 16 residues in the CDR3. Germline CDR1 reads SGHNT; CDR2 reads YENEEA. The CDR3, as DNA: TGTGCCAGCAGCTTAGTTTCTATTACGGAGGGGGCTGAGCAGTTCTTC. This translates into CASSLVSITEGAEQFF.

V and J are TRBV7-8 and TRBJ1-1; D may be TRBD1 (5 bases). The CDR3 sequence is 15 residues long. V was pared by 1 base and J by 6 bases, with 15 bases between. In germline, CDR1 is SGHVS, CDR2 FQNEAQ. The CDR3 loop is CASSLERQGRAEAFF. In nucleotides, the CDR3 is TGTGCCAGCAGCTTAGAACGGCAGGGTAGGGCTGAAGCTTTCTTT.

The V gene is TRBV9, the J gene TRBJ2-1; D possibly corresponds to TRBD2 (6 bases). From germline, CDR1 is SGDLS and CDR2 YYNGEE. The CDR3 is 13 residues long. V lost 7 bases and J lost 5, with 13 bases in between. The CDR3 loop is CASAGQGNNEQFF. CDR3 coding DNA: TGTGCCAGCGCGGGGCAGGGTAACAATGAGCAGTTCTTC.

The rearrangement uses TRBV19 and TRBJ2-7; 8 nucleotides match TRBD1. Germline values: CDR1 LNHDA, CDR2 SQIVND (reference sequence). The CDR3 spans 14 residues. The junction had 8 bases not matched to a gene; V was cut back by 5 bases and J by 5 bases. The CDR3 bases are TGTGCCAGTAGTTCCGCAGGGGGCGCGGACGAGCAGTACTTC. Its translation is CASSSAGGADEQYF.

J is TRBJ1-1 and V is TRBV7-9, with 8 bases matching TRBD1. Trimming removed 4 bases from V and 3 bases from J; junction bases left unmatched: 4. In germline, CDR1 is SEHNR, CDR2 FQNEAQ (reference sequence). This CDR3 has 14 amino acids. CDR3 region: CASSSQGVHTEAFF. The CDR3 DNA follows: TGTGCCAGCAGCTCACAGGGGGTGCACACTGAAGCTTTCTTT.

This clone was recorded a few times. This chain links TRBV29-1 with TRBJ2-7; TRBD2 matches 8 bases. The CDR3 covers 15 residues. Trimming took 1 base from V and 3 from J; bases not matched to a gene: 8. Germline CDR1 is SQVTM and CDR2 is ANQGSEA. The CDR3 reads CSVEGLAGENYEQYF. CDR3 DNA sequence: TGCAGCGTTGAAGGCCTAGCGGGTGAAAACTACGAGCAGTACTTC.

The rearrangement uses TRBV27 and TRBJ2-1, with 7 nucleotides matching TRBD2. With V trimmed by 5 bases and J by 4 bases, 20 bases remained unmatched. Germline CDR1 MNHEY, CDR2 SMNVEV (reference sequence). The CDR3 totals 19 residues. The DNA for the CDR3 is TGTGCCAGCAGTCGTAAAAGGACCGGACTAGGACGATTATACAATGAGCAGTTCTTC. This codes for CASSRKRTGLGRLYNEQFF.

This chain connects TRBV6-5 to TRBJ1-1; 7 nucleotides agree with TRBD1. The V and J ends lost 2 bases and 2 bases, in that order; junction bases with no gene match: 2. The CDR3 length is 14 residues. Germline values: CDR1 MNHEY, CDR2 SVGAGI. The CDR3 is CASSYAGGNTEAFF. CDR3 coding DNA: TGTGCCAGCAGTTACGCAGGGGGAAACACTGAAGCTTTCTTT.

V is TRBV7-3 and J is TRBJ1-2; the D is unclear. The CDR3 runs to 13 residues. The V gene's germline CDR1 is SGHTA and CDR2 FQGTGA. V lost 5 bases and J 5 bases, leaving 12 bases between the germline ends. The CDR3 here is CASSPSRGYGYTF. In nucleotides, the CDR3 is TGTGCCAGCAGCCCTTCCCGGGGTTATGGCTACACCTTC.

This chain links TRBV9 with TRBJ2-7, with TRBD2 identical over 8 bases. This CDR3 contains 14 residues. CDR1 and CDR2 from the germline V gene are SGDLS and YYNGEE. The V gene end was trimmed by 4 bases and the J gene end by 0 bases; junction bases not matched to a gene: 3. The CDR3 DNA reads TGTGCCAGCAGCCCCGGGACTAGCTCCTACGAGCAGTACTTC. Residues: CASSPGTSSYEQYF.

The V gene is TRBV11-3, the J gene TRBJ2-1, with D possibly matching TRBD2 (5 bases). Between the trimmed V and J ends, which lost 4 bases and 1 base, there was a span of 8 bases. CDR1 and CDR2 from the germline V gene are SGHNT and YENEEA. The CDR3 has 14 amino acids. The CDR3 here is CASSSGLSYNEQFF. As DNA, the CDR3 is TGTGCCAGCAGCTCCGGACTTTCCTACAATGAGCAGTTCTTC.

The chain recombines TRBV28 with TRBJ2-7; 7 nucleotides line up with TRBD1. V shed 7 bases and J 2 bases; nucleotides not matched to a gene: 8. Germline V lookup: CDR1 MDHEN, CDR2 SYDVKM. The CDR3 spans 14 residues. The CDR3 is CASTPGTVTYEQYF. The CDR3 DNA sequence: TGTGCCAGCACCCCCGGGACAGTGACCTACGAGCAGTACTTC.

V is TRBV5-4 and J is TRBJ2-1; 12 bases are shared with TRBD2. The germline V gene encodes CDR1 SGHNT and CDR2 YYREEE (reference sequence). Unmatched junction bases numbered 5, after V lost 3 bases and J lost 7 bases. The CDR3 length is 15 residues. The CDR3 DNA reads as TGTGCCAGCAGCTCTATGACTAGCGGGAGAAATGAGCAGTTCTTC. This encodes CASSSMTSGRNEQFF.